This T cell receptor (beta chain) was sequenced in a study of T cell changes during pregnancy in multiple sclerosis. Germline V gene lookup returns CDR1 SGDLS and CDR2 YYNGEE. The CDR3 sequence is 15 residues long. With V trimmed by 4 bases and J by 1 base, 6 bases remained unmatched. Libraries were prepared by immunoSEQ multiplex PCR; TCRdb keeps only in-frame clonotypes and omits some of them. The sample lists tens of thousands of clones, just under 95% occurring once. The TCR sequence derives from a female donor with multiple sclerosis, enrolled in a pregnancy study. The V call is TRBV9, the J call TRBJ1-1; 8 bases match TRBD1. Sequencing was performed on peripheral blood, taken in the second trimester of pregnancy. DNA for the CDR3: TGTGCCAGCAGCCCGGGGACAGGTTCGAACACTGAAGCTTTCTTT. Amino acid sequence: CASSPGTGSNTEAFF.